The rows below give T cell receptor beta chains drawn from one sample of a study of blood T cell repertoires in COVID-19. Clones were sequenced by immunoSEQ multiplex PCR, and TCRdb holds only the in-frame ones, with some missing. The table shows about 370,000 clones, with 75% to 90% occurring only once. The specimen sequenced was PBMCs or T cells enriched from blood (not recorded which). The receptor set was obtained from a young man who had recovered from COVID-19. The CDR3 runs from the conserved cysteine through the conserved F or W. The order of the fields is CDR3 protein, CDR3 DNA, J gene, clone size, V gene, D gene. The D gene is left open where the match is weak. Clone size is not always given. Where it is, it says once, few, many or a class for expanded clones.

CASSEGLAGPDTQYF	TGCGCCAGCAGTGAAGGCCTAGCGGGGCCAGATACGCAGTATTTT	TRBJ2-3	few	TRBV10-1	TRBD2
CASSQGIFGLGGTGELFF	TGCGCCAGCAGCCAAGGAATTTTTGGACTAGGGGGCACCGGGGAGCTGTTTTTT	TRBJ2-2	few	TRBV4-1	-
CASSLKGTGMESFF	TGTGCCAGCAGTTTAAAAGGGACAGGGATGGAATCTTTCTTT	TRBJ1-1	-	TRBV28	TRBD1
CASSQGSPNYNEQFF	TGTGCCAGCAGCCAAGGGAGCCCAAACTACAATGAGCAGTTCTTC	TRBJ2-1	few	TRBV3-1/TRBV3-2	-
CASSLSSIFYEQYF	TGTGCCAGCAGCTTGTCGAGCATTTTCTACGAGCAGTACTTC	TRBJ2-7	once	TRBV7-2	-
CASSLRTGLHGEQYF	TGTGCCAGCAGCCTACGGACAGGCCTTCACGGCGAGCAGTACTTC	TRBJ2-7	-	TRBV7-8	TRBD1
CASSQRAPDRKLFF	TGTGCCAGCAGCCAAAGAGCCCCTGATAGAAAACTGTTTTTT	TRBJ1-4	-	TRBV3-1/TRBV3-2	-
CASCFSGSPQETQYF	TGTGCCAGTTGTTTCAGCGGGTCCCCTCAAGAGACCCAGTACTTC	TRBJ2-5	-	TRBV19	-
CATSDAPGQSLFF	TGTGCCACCAGTGACGCTCCGGGACAGAGTCTGTTCTTC	TRBJ2-1	-	TRBV24-1	TRBD1
CASSYTGARGLGTDTQYF	TGTGCCAGCAGCTACACGGGAGCCAGGGGGCTTGGGACAGATACGCAGTATTTT	TRBJ2-3	-	TRBV11-3	TRBD1
CASSEIAGGHGQYF	TGCGCCAGCAGTGAGATAGCGGGGGGGCACGGGCAGTACTTC	TRBJ2-7	-	TRBV10-1	TRBD2